The 21 T cell receptor beta chains presented below share a single source sample, sequenced in a study of cytomegalovirus exposure and HLA in healthy donors. The PCR ran on 60 Vbeta and 13 Jbeta primers. Data came from immunoSEQ multiplex PCR; TCRdb stores just in-frame clones and leaves some out. This sample yields roughly 140,000 clones, of which approximately 80% are seen a single time; more than 3.5% belongs to the top ten. Sequenced input: PBMCs. These receptors came from a woman in her forties in good health and CMV-seropositive.

This clone was observed once. The chain couples TRBV7-6 to TRBJ2-3; possibly TRBD1 for D (6 bases). Deletions cut 0 bases from V and 2 bases from J, with 12 bases between. The CDR3 loop spans 16 amino acids. From germline, CDR1 is SGHVS and CDR2 FNYEAQ. This CDR3 reads CASSLAQGAPTDTQYF. The CDR3 coding sequence is TGTGCCAGCAGCTTAGCACAGGGAGCCCCCACAGATACGCAGTATTTT.

The chain combines TRBV11-2 with TRBJ1-2; a weak D match, TRBD1 (6 bases). This CDR3 has 14 residues. Trimming shortened V by 4 bases and J by 5 bases, and 14 bases separated the two germline ends. The V gene's germline CDR1 is SGHAT and CDR2 FQNNGV. DNA for the CDR3: TGTGCCAGCAGCTCTCGAGGACAGCCATATGGCTACACCTTC. Its translation: CASSSRGQPYGYTF.

This chain links TRBV2 with TRBJ2-3; 7 positions match TRBD2. The V gene's germline CDR1 is SNHLY and CDR2 FYNNEI. With 10 bases clipped from V and 4 bases from J, the junction kept 11 bases outside the gene matches. CDR3 length: 14 residues. DNA of the CDR3: TGTGCCACTGTCGACGTTGGGGGGGCAGATACGCAGTATTTT. Residues: CATVDVGGADTQYF.

This sequence joins TRBV5-8 and TRBJ1-4; D is unresolved. The CDR3 is 11 residues long. The germline CDR1 and CDR2 sequences are SGHTS and YDEGEE. Between the trimmed V and J ends, which lost 0 bases and 11 bases, there was a span of 5 bases. The CDR3 bases are TGTGCCAGCAGCTTGGCCGGGAAACTGTTTTTT. It yields the protein CASSLAGKLFF.

This sequence joins TRBV6-1 and TRBJ2-7, with a tentative D call TRBD2 (5 bases). Germline V gives CDR1 MNHNS, CDR2 SASEGT. V was shortened by 5 bases and J by 2 bases, with 13 bases between the two germline ends. This CDR3 is 14 amino acids long. This chain's CDR3 is CASSPERIAYEQYF. CDR3 sequence (DNA): TGTGCCAGCAGTCCCGAGCGGATAGCCTACGAGCAGTACTTC.

This chain links TRBV27 with TRBJ1-4; D uncertain. The ends were cut back, 6 bases at V and 0 bases at J, with 14 bases in the middle. This CDR3 comprises 16 residues. Germline V gene sequence: CDR1 MNHEY, CDR2 SMNVEV (reference sequence). CDR3 amino acids: CASSPGRSATNEKLFF. DNA for the CDR3: TGTGCCAGCAGCCCCGGCAGGTCTGCAACTAATGAAAAACTGTTTTTT.

This sequence joins TRBV30 and TRBJ1-6, with TRBD1 matching over 7 bases. The CDR3 contains 14 residues. After removal of 0 bases from V and 7 bases from J, the junction contained 3 bases not matched to a gene. Germline loops: CDR1 GTSNPN, CDR2 SVGIG (reference sequence). The CDR3 sequence: CAWSVGTENSPLHF. For the CDR3, the DNA is TGTGCCTGGAGTGTCGGGACAGAGAATTCACCCCTCCACTTT.

The genes are TRBV18 and TRBJ2-7, with unresolved D. The germline V and J ends were trimmed by 3 bases and 2 bases, with 23 bases remaining between them. CDR1 and CDR2 from the germline V gene are KGHSH and LQKENI. The CDR3 runs 18 residues. CDR3 loop: CASSPLAKYDGVAYEQYF. CDR3 DNA sequence: TGTGCCAGCTCACCCTTAGCCAAATATGACGGAGTCGCCTACGAGCAGTACTTC.

The chain is built from TRBV10-3 and TRBJ2-1; 14 bases agree with TRBD2. Germline-derived CDR1 and CDR2 are ENHRY and SYGVKD. With 4 bases clipped from V and 0 bases from J, the junction kept 2 bases outside the gene matches. The CDR3 length is 17 residues. The CDR3 sequence: CAISVGTSGGSYNEQFF. The CDR3 nucleotides are TGTGCCATCAGTGTCGGGACTAGCGGGGGCTCCTACAATGAGCAGTTCTTC.

The chain joins TRBV5-1 to TRBJ2-5; D gene ambiguous. Germline CDR1 reads SGHRS; CDR2 reads YFSETQ. The ends were cut back, 2 bases at V and 2 bases at J, with 10 bases in the middle. The CDR3 sequence is 14 residues long. The CDR3 DNA follows: TGCGCCAGCAGCTTATATTCGCAGCAAGAGACCCAGTACTTC. Its translation: CASSLYSQQETQYF.

This clone was recorded a few times. V and J are TRBV7-2 and TRBJ2-5, with a possible D match to TRBD1 (6 bases). Trimming removed 1 base from V and 3 bases from J, with 9 bases in between. CDR1 and CDR2 from the germline V gene are SGHTA and FQGNSA. CDR3 length: 14 residues. CDR3: CASSLVGGKETQYF. DNA of the CDR3: TGTGCCAGCAGCTTAGTTGGGGGCAAAGAGACCCAGTACTTC.

This chain links TRBV6-5 with TRBJ2-7, with 7 nucleotides matching TRBD1. The germline V gene has CDR1 MNHEY and CDR2 SVGAGI. This CDR3 spans 15 amino acids. V gave up 0 bases and J gave up 4 bases; unmatched junction bases: 6. The CDR3 sequence is CASSYSTGAFYEQYF. CDR3 nucleotide sequence: TGTGCCAGCAGTTACTCCACAGGGGCGTTTTACGAGCAGTACTTC.

The V and J genes are TRBV9 and TRBJ2-1, with TRBD2 matching 10 bases. The CDR3 has 17 residues. Germline values: CDR1 SGDLS, CDR2 YYNGEE. Losses at the gene ends were 6 bases for V and 9 bases for J; bases not matched to a gene: 18. This CDR3 reads CASNPSGSSGRIGEQFF. In DNA form, the CDR3 reads TGTGCCAGCAATCCGTCTGGTTCTAGCGGGAGAATTGGTGAGCAGTTCTTC.

This clone has more than one count but fewer than ten. The chain couples TRBV7-2 to TRBJ1-5; D is unresolved. V gave up 5 bases and J gave up 4 bases, with 9 bases separating them. This CDR3 has 13 amino acids. Germline V CDR1 and CDR2: SGHTA, FQGNSA. The CDR3 DNA sequence: TGTGCCAGCAGCCAAGAGGTTAATCAGCCCCAGCATTTT. Translating gives CASSQEVNQPQHF.

V usage is TRBV5-1 and J usage is TRBJ2-1, with 8 bases fitting TRBD2. Trimming removed 0 bases from V and 3 bases from J; junction bases left unmatched: 14. The CDR3 sequence is 19 residues long. The germline CDR1 and CDR2 sequences are SGHRS and YFSETQ. DNA of the CDR3: TGCGCCAGCAGCTTGGGGCTACCTAACAGCGGGAGAATCTACAATGAGCAGTTCTTC. It translates to CASSLGLPNSGRIYNEQFF.

This sequence joins TRBV4-1 and TRBJ2-3; no clear D gene. In germline, CDR1 is MGHRA, CDR2 YSYEKL. This CDR3 comprises 15 residues. V was clipped by 0 bases and J by 1 base, with 8 bases between them. The CDR3 DNA is TGCGCCAGCAGCCAAGATGCCAGCGGCACAGATACGCAGTATTTT. The encoded protein is CASSQDASGTDTQYF.

The gene calls are TRBV2 and TRBJ2-5, with D unresolved. Gene TRBJ2-7 matches the end of the DNA better, so the J call may be wrong. In germline, CDR1 is SNHLY, CDR2 FYNNEI. The CDR3 is 13 residues long. CDR3 sequence: CASSGALFYEQYF. CDR3 nucleotide sequence: TGTGCCAGCAGTGGTGCCTTGTTCTACGAGCAGTACTTC.

This chain connects TRBV5-4 to TRBJ1-4, with D perhaps matching TRBD1 (6 bases). CDR3 length equals 16 residues. Germline V CDR1 and CDR2: SGHNT, YYREEE (reference sequence). V shed 0 bases and J shed 5 bases, with 14 bases lying between them. The DNA for the CDR3 is TGTGCCAGCAGCTTGGCCATGACAGGTCCCAATGAAAAACTGTTTTTT. Its translation: CASSLAMTGPNEKLFF.

V and J are TRBV11-3 and TRBJ2-5; 8 bases are shared with TRBD2. With 5 bases clipped from V and 6 bases from J, the junction kept 5 bases outside the gene matches. Germline lookup yields CDR1 SGHNT and CDR2 YENEEA. The CDR3 runs to 13 residues. The CDR3 nucleotides read TGTGCCAGCAGCCCTAGCGGGTCGAAGACCCAGTACTTC. Translated: CASSPSGSKTQYF.

The rearrangement uses TRBV19 and TRBJ2-3; 7 positions match TRBD2. The length of the CDR3 is 13 residues. The V and J ends lost 5 bases and 6 bases, in that order; junction bases with no gene match: 5. CDR1 and CDR2 (germline): LNHDA, SQIVND (reference sequence). The DNA of the CDR3 is TGTGCCAGTAGTGGGAGGGCGAGGGATACGCAGTATTTT. It encodes CASSGRARDTQYF.

The gene calls are TRBV30 and TRBJ2-1; tentative D call: TRBD2 (7 bases). Deletions cut 3 bases from V and 6 bases from J, with 18 bases between. Germline assignment: CDR1 GTSNPN and CDR2 SVGIG (reference sequence). CDR3 size: 15 residues. The CDR3 protein is CAWSRGGSSANEQFF. The CDR3 DNA sequence: TGTGCCTGGAGCAGGGGCGGGAGCTCGGCCAATGAGCAGTTCTTC.